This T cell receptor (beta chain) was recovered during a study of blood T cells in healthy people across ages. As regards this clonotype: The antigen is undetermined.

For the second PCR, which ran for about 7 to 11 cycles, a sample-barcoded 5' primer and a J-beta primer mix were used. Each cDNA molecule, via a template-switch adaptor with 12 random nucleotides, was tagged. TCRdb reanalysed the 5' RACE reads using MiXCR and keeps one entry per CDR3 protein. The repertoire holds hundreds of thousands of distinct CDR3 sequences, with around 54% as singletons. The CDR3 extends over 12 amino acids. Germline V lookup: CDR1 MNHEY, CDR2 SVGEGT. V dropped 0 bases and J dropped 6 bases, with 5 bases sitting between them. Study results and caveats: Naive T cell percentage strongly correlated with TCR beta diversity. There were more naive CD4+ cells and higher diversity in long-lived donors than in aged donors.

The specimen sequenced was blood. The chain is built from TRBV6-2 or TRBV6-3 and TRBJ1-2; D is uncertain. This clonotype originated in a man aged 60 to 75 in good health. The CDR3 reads CASSYSGDGYTF. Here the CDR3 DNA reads TGTGCCAGCAGTTACTCCGGAGATGGCTACACCTTC.